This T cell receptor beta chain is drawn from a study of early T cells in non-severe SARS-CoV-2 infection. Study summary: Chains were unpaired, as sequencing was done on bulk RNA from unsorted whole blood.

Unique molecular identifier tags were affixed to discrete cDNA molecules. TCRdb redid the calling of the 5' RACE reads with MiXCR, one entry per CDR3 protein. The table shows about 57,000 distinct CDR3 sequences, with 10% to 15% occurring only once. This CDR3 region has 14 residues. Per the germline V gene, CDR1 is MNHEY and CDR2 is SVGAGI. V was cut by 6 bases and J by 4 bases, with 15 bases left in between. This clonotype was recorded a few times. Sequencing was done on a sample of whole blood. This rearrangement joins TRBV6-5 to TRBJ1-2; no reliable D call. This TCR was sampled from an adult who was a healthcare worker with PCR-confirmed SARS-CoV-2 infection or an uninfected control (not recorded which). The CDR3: CASREGGSGYGYTF. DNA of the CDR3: TGTGCCAGCAGAGAGGGCGGGAGTGGCTATGGCTACACCTTC.